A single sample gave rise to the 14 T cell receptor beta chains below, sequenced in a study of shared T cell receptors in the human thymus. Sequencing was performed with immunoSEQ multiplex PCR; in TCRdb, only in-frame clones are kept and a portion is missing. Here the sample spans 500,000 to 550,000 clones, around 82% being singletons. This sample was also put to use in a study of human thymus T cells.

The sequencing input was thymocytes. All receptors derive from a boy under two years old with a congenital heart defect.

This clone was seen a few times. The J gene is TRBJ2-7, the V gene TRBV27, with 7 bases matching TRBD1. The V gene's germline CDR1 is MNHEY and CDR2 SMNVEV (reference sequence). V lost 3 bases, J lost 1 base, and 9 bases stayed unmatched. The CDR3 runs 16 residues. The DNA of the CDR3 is TGTGCCAGCAGTTTCGGGCGAGGGGGCCCTTCCTACGAGCAGTACTTC. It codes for CASSFGRGGPSYEQYF.

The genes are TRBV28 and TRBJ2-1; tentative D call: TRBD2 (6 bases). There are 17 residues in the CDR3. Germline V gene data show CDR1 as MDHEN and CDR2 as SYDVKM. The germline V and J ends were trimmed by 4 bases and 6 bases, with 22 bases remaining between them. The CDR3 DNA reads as TGTGCCAGCAGTTCCCTAGGACTAAGCCCGGCGGGCAATGAGCAGTTCTTC. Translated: CASSSLGLSPAGNEQFF.

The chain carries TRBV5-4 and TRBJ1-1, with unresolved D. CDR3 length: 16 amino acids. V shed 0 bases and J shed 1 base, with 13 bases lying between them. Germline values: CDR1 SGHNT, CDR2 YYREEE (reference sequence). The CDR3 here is CASSLVAGSQNTEAFF. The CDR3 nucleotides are TGTGCCAGCAGCTTGGTAGCCGGGTCTCAGAACACTGAAGCTTTCTTT. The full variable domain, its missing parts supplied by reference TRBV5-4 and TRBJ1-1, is ETGVTQSPTHLIKTRGQQVTLRCSSQSGHNTVSWYQQALGQGPQFIFQYYREEENGRGNFPPRFSGLQFPNYSSELNVNALELDDSALYLCASSLVAGSQNTEAFFGQGTRLTVV.

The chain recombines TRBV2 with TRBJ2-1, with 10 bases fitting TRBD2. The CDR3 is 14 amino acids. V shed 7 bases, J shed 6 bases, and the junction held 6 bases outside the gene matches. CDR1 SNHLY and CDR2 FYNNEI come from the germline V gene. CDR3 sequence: CASTGLAIPNEQFF. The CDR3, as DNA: TGTGCCAGCACGGGACTAGCGATCCCCAATGAGCAGTTCTTC.

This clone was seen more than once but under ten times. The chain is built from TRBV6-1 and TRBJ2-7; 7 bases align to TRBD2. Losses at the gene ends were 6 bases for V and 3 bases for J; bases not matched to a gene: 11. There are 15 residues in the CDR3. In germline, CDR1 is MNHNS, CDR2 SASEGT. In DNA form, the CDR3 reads TGTGCCAGCAGCGCCTCAGGCGGGAGAGTCTACGAGCAGTACTTC. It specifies CASSASGGRVYEQYF.

CDR3 residues: CASSRTGNNEQFF. The CDR3, as DNA: TGTGCCAGCAGTCGTACAGGGAACAATGAGCAGTTCTTC. The chain recombines TRBV7-3 with TRBJ2-1; a weak D match, TRBD1 (6 bases). Germline assignment: CDR1 SGHTA and CDR2 FQGTGA. This CDR3 region has 13 residues. The V end lost 6 bases, the J end lost 5 bases, and 11 bases lay between the germline ends.

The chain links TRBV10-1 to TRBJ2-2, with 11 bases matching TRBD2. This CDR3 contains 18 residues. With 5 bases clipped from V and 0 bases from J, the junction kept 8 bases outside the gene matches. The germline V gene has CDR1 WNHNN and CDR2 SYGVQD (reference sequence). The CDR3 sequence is CASSLLGTSGPNTGELFF. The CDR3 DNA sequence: TGCGCCAGCAGTCTTTTAGGGACTAGCGGACCGAACACCGGGGAGCTGTTTTTT.

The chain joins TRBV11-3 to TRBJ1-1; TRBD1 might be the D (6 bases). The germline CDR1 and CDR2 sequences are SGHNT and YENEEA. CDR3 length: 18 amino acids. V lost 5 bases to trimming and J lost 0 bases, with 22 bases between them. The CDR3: CASSQAVREGDMNTEAFF. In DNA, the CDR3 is TGTGCCAGCAGCCAGGCAGTGAGGGAAGGGGACATGAACACTGAAGCTTTCTTT.

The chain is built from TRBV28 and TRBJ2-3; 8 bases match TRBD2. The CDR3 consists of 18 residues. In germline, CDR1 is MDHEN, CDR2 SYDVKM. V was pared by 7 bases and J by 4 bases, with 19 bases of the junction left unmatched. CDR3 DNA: TGTGCCAGCAATGCAGCGGGAGTGGGGGTCGGTTGGGCAGATACGCAGTATTTT. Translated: CASNAAGVGVGWADTQYF.

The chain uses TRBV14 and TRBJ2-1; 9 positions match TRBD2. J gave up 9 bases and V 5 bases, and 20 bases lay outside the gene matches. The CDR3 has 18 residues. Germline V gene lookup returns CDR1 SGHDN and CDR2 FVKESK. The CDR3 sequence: CASSGGTRAGGPSGEQFF. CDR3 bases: TGTGCCAGCAGCGGCGGGACCCGGGCGGGAGGGCCCTCGGGTGAGCAGTTCTTC.

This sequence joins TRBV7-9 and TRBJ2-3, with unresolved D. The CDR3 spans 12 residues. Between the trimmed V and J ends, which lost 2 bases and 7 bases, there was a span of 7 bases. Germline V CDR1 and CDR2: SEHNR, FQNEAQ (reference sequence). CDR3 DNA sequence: TGTGCCAGCAGCTTACCGCAGAATACGCAGTATTTT. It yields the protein CASSLPQNTQYF.

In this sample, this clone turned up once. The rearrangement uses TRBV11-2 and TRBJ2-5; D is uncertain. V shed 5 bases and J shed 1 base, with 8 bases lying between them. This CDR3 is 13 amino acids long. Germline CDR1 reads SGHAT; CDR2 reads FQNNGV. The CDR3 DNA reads TGTGCCAGCAGCCAGTCTCGCCAAGAGACCCAGTACTTC. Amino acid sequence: CASSQSRQETQYF.

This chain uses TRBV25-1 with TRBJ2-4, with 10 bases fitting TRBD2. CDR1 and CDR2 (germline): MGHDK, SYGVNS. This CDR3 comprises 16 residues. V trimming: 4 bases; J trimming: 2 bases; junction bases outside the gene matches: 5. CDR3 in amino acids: CASSATSGVTKNIQYF. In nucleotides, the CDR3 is TGTGCCAGCAGTGCCACTAGCGGGGTCACCAAAAACATTCAGTACTTC.

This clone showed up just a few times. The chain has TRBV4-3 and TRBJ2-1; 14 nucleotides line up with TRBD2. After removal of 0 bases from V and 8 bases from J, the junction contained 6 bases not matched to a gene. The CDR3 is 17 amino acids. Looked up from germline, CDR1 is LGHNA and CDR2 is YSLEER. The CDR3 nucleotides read TGCGCCAGCAGCCAAGATCCGGGACTAGCGGGAGTACATGAGCAGTTCTTC. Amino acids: CASSQDPGLAGVHEQFF.